These T cell receptor beta chains were read from a single sample in a study of T cells in Graves' hyperthyroidism and ophthalmopathy. TCRdb itself ran the multiplex PCR reads through MiXCR, one entry per CDR3 protein. The table includes around 690,000 distinct CDR3 sequences, around 15% detected once. The sequenced sample was blood. These receptors all stem from a man between 45 and 60 years old with Graves' hyperthyroidism. Each CDR3 is given with its conserved first and last residue. The D gene is left open where the match is weak. A clone size is listed for some rows: how often the clone was seen (once, few, many), or a class if it is expanded.

CDR3 DNA,CDR3 protein,J gene,clone size,D gene,CDR3 length,V gene
TGTGCCATCTCGGGACAGGGCTCGTCCGAGCAGTACTTC,CAISGQGSSEQYF,TRBJ2-7,many,TRBD1,13,TRBV10-3
TGTGCCAGCAGCGAACCTCCCGGGACTAGCGCTAATGAGCAGTTCTTC,CASSEPPGTSANEQFF,TRBJ2-1,many,TRBD2,16,TRBV2
TGTGCCAGCAGTTCCCTCCAGGGGACCCCGGTTGGGTACTTC,CASSSLQGTPVGYF,TRBJ2-4,many,-,14,TRBV27
TGTGCCAGCAAGGCTATGACCGGGATTTGGATTGAAAAACTGTTTTTT,CASKAMTGIWIEKLFF,TRBJ1-4,many,-,16,TRBV6-2/TRBV6-3
TGTGCCAGTAGAACCGGGACAGACCACACTGAAGCTTTCTTT,CASRTGTDHTEAFF,TRBJ1-1,-,TRBD1,14,TRBV19
TGTGCCAGCAGTGAAACCTACCCGATAGCGGGAGGGTCCTACGAGCAACACTTC,CASSETYPIAGGSYEQHF,TRBJ2-7,-,TRBD2,18,TRBV2
TGTGCCAGTAGCATCTTACGGTCGGCGAACTATGGCTACACCTTC,CASSILRSANYGYTF,TRBJ1-2,many,-,15,TRBV19
TGCAGCGTTGATGGCCAAAGGTTGGCGGGAACTAGCACAGATACGCAGTATTTT,CSVDGQRLAGTSTDTQYF,TRBJ2-3,-,-,18,TRBV29-1
TGTGCCAGCAGTTACGCCAGGGACACCTACAATGAGCAGTTCTTC,CASSYARDTYNEQFF,TRBJ2-1,few,-,15,TRBV6-6
TGTGCCAGCAGTTACCTCGGCCTAGCGGGAGCTAATGAGCAGTTCTTC,CASSYLGLAGANEQFF,TRBJ2-1,many,TRBD2,16,TRBV6-5
TGTGCCAGCAGTAATCCCCTGGGCTCCTACAATGAGCAGTTCTTC,CASSNPLGSYNEQFF,TRBJ2-1,few,-,15,TRBV6-2/TRBV6-3
TGTGCCAGCAGATCCGACGGGAGCTCTGGGGCCAACGTCCTGACTTTC,CASRSDGSSGANVLTF,TRBJ2-6,-,-,16,TRBV2
TGTGCCAGCACCAAGAACCCCGGGACAGGGAGTGAAAAACTGTTTTTT,CASTKNPGTGSEKLFF,TRBJ1-4,few,TRBD1,16,TRBV6-1
TGTGCCAGCAGTTTGGCGGCTGGAAACACCATATATTTT,CASSLAAGNTIYF,TRBJ1-3,many,-,13,TRBV12-3/TRBV12-4
TGCGCCAGCAGTGAGTCTGGCAGGGCACAAGAGACCCAGTACTTC,CASSESGRAQETQYF,TRBJ2-5,many,-,15,TRBV10-1
TGTGCCAGCAGCTTACCGGGGGCGCGCTCCTACGAGCAGTACTTC,CASSLPGARSYEQYF,TRBJ2-7,-,-,15,TRBV7-2
TGTGCCAGCAGCCCCTTTGTGGGGGAAAATTCACCCCTCCACTTT,CASSPFVGENSPLHF,TRBJ1-6,-,-,15,TRBV27
TGTGCCAGCAGTTTCTTAGTCCCGGGACAGGGTCTCGGACTAGCGGGAGTGATCACCGGGGAGCTGTTTTTT,CASSFLVPGQGLGLAGVITGELFF,TRBJ2-2,-,TRBD2,24,TRBV6-1
TGTGCCAGCAGTCTTGGCGGGAGCTCCCAAGAGACCCAGTACTTC,CASSLGGSSQETQYF,TRBJ2-5,many,TRBD2,15,TRBV7-2
TGCGCCAGCAGCCAACCCCGGGACAGGTCCTACAATGAGCAGTTCTTC,CASSQPRDRSYNEQFF,TRBJ2-1,few,TRBD1,16,TRBV2
TGTGCCAGCTCACCAGACCGAAACCAAGAGACCCAGTACTTC,CASSPDRNQETQYF,TRBJ2-5,-,-,14,TRBV18
TGTGCCAGCAGCCAAGATTGGGCCTCCGGGGGCACAGATACGCAGTATTTT,CASSQDWASGGTDTQYF,TRBJ2-3,few,-,17,TRBV14
TGCAGTGCTAGAAGCGGTGATAGCAATCAGCCCCAGCATTTT,CSARSGDSNQPQHF,TRBJ1-5,-,-,14,TRBV20-1
TGTGCCAGCAGCTTAGTTAGCGGGAGGTACGACGAGCAGTACTTC,CASSLVSGRYDEQYF,TRBJ2-7,-,TRBD2,15,TRBV7-2
TGTGCCAGCTACTCTGAGGGCCTGGGCTCACCCCTCCACTTT,CASYSEGLGSPLHF,TRBJ1-6,many,-,14,TRBV28
TGTGCCAGCAGTGAAGTCGGACAGGATACGCAGTATTTT,CASSEVGQDTQYF,TRBJ2-3,many,-,13,TRBV2
TGTGCCAGCAGTTTTCAGGGCCTGGTGAACACTGAAGCTTTCTTT,CASSFQGLVNTEAFF,TRBJ1-1,many,-,15,TRBV12-3/TRBV12-4
TGTGCCTGGAGCTTCATCGGGACAGGGGGTGGCTACACCTTC,CAWSFIGTGGGYTF,TRBJ1-2,-,TRBD1,14,TRBV30
TGTGCCAGCAGCCAGGAAGGCGGCCCCTACAATGAGCAGTTCTTC,CASSQEGGPYNEQFF,TRBJ2-1,many,-,15,TRBV7-2
TGTGCCACCAGCAGAGACCAAGCGGGAAACGGAGATACGCAGTATTTT,CATSRDQAGNGDTQYF,TRBJ2-3,few,TRBD2,16,TRBV15
TGCAGCGCAGCTTCCGGGACCTACGAGCAGTACTTC,CSAASGTYEQYF,TRBJ2-7,few,-,12,TRBV29-1
TGTGCCAGCAGCCAAGCCCCCCGGACAGAACCTGGAAACACCATATATTTT,CASSQAPRTEPGNTIYF,TRBJ1-3,few,-,17,TRBV3-2
TGTGCCAGCAGTTACTCGAGTACAGGCTCAAATTACAATGAGCAGTTCTTC,CASSYSSTGSNYNEQFF,TRBJ2-1,few,-,17,TRBV6-2/TRBV6-3
TGTGCCAGCAGTGTGTCTAGCAATCAGCCCCAGCATTTT,CASSVSSNQPQHF,TRBJ1-5,many,-,13,TRBV2
TGTGCCAGCAGCGCGGCTGATTTCCCAGGTCACTCCTACGAGCAGTACTTC,CASSAADFPGHSYEQYF,TRBJ2-7,many,-,17,TRBV11-2